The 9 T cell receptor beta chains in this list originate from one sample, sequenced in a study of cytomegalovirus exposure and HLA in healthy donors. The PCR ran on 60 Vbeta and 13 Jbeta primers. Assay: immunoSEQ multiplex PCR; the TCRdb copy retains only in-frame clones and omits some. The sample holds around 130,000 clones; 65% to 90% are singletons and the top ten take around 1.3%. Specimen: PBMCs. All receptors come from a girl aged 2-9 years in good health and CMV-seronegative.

CDR3 sequence reads: CASSLDSGNTEAFF. Written as DNA, the CDR3 is TGTGCCAGCAGCTTGGATTCGGGGAACACTGAAGCTTTCTTT. The chain uses TRBV5-4 and TRBJ1-1; D not resolved. V was shortened by 0 bases and J by 1 base, with 7 bases between the two germline ends. The CDR3 contains 14 residues. CDR1 is SGHNT and CDR2 is YYREEE in the germline V gene (reference sequence).

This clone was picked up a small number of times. The CDR3 DNA is TGTGCCAGCAGCACCCAGGGGGGAGGCAATCAGCCCCAGCATTTT. Its protein product is CASSTQGGGNQPQHF. This rearrangement joins TRBV27 to TRBJ1-5; TRBD1 aligns across 7 bases. In germline, CDR1 is MNHEY, CDR2 SMNVEV (reference sequence). The CDR3 extends over 15 amino acids. Trimming took 6 bases from V and 2 from J; bases not matched to a gene: 7.

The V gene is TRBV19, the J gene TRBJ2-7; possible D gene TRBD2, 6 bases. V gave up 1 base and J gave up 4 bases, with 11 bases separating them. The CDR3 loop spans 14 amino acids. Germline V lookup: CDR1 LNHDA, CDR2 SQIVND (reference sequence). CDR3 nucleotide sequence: TGTGCCAGTAGTATAGCTGGGAGGATTTACGAGCAGTACTTC. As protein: CASSIAGRIYEQYF.

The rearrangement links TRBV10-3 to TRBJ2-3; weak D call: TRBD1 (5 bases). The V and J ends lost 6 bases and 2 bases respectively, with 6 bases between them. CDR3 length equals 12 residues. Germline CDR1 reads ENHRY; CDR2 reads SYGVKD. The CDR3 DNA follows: TGTGCCATCAGAGGGGTCACAGATACGCAGTATTTT. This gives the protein CAIRGVTDTQYF.

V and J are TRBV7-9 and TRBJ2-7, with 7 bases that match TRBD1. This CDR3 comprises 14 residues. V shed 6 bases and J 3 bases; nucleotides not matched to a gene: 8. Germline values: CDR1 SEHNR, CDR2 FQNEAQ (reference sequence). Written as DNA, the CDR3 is TGTGCCAGCAGGGAAGGGACAGTGAACTACGAGCAGTACTTC. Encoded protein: CASREGTVNYEQYF. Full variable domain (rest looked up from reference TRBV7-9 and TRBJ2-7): DTGVSQNPRHKITKRGQNVTFRCDPISEHNRLYWYRQTLGQGPEFLTYFQNEAQLEKSRLLSDRFSAERPKGSFSTLEIQRTEQGDSAMYLCASREGTVNYEQYFGPGTRLTVT.

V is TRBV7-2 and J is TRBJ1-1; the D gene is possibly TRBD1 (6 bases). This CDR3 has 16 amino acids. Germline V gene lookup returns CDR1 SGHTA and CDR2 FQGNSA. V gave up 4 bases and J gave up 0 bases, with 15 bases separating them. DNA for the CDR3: TGTGCCAGCAGCTCCCCAACAGGGAGCATGAACACTGAAGCTTTCTTT. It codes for CASSSPTGSMNTEAFF. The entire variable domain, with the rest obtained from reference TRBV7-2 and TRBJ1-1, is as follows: GAGVSQSPSNKVTEKGKDVELRCDPISGHTALYWYRQSLGQGLEFLIYFQGNSAPDKSGLPSDRFSAERTGGSVSTLTIQRTQQEDSAVYLCASSSPTGSMNTEAFFGQGTRLTVV.

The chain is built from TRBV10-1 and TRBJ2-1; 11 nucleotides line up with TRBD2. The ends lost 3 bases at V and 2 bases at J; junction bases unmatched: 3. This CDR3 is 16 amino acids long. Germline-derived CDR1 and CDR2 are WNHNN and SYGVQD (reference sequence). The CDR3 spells CASSDEGLAAYNEQFF. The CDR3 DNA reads TGCGCCAGCAGTGACGAGGGACTAGCGGCCTACAATGAGCAGTTCTTC.

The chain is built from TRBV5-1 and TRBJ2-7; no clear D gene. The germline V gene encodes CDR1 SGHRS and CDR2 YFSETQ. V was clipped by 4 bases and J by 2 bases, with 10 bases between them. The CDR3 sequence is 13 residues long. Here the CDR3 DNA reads TGCGCCAGCAGCGTCGGAGTAGCCTACGAGCAGTACTTC. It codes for CASSVGVAYEQYF.

The CDR3 DNA reads TGTGCCAGCAGTGAGACAGGGGACTCCTACGAGCAGTACTTC. Protein: CASSETGDSYEQYF. The V and J genes are TRBV25-1 and TRBJ2-7; 8 nucleotides line up with TRBD1. After removal of 3 bases from V and 0 bases from J, the junction contained 1 base not matched to a gene. CDR1 is MGHDK, CDR2 SYGVNS, per germline. The CDR3 consists of 14 residues.